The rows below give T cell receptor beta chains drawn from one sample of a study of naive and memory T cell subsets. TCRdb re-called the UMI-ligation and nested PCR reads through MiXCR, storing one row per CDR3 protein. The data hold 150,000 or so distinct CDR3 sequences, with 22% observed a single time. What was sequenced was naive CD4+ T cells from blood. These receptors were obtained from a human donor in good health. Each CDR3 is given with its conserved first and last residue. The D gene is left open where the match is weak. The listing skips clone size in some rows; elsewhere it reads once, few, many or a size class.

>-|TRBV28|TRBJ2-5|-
TGTGCCAGCAGTTTATCCGGAAAGAATCAAGAGACCCAGTACTTC
CASSLSGKNQETQYF
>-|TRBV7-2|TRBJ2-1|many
TGTGCCAGCAGCTCCCGACTATCCTACAATGAGCAGTTCTTC
CASSSRLSYNEQFF
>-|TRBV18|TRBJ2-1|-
TGTGCCAGCTCACCAACCGTCAATGAGCAGTTCTTC
CASSPTVNEQFF
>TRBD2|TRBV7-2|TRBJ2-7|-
TGTGCCAGCAGCTCCCCTCTGGTGGCTAGCGGGACCTCCTACGAGCAGTACTTC
CASSSPLVASGTSYEQYF
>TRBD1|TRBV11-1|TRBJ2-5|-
TGTGCCAGCAGCTTAAGGGACAGGGGCTGGGAGACCCAGTACTTC
CASSLRDRGWETQYF
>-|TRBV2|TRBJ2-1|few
TGTGCCAGCAGGTTGACTTATGAGCAGTTCTTC
CASRLTYEQFF
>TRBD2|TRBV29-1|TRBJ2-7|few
TGCAGCGTCCGCAAAAGCGGGAGGCCCCACGAGCAGTACTTC
CSVRKSGRPHEQYF
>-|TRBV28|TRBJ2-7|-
TGTGCCAGCAGCACCGGTGCATACGAGCAGTACTTC
CASSTGAYEQYF
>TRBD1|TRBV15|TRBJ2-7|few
TGTGCCACCAGCATAACCGGACAGGGGTTGAGGTACGAGCAGTACTTC
CATSITGQGLRYEQYF
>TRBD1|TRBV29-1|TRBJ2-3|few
TGCAGCGTTAGGGGACAGGGTGAGGATACGCAGTATTTT
CSVRGQGEDTQYF
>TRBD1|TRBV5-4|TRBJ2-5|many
TGTGCCAGCAGCGCCAGGGGGCGCTTTCACGAGACCCAGTACTTC
CASSARGRFHETQYF
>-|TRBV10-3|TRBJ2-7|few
TGTGCCATCAGTGAAATGAGGGCCGAGCAGTACTTC
CAISEMRAEQYF
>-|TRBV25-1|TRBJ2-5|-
TGTGCCAGCAGTGAAAAGGGGGTAGAGGGGATCCAGTACTTC
CASSEKGVEGIQYF
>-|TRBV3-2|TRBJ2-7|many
TGTGCCAGCGGCAGCGGGAGTTCCTACGAGCAGTACTTC
CASGSGSSYEQYF
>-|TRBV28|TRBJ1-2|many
TGTGCCAGCAGTTCCACAGGGTTTCCCTATGGCTACACCTTC
CASSSTGFPYGYTF
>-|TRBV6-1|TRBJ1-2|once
TGTGCCAGCTTGGAGGCGCTCGCTAACTATGGCTACACCTTC
CASLEALANYGYTF
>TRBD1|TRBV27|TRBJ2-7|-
TGTGCCAGCAGTCCCCGGGACAGGGGGTTCGAGCAGTACTTC
CASSPRDRGFEQYF
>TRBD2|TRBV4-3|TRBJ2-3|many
TGCGCCAGCAGCCAAGGACAGCGGGAGGCAGATACGCAGTATTTT
CASSQGQREADTQYF
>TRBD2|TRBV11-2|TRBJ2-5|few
TGTGCCAGCAGCCGAAACCACGGACTAGCGGCTCAAGAGACCCAGTACTTC
CASSRNHGLAAQETQYF
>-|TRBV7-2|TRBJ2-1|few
TGTGCCAGCAGCTTAGCCCCAGGGTCCTACAATGAGCAGTTCTTC
CASSLAPGSYNEQFF
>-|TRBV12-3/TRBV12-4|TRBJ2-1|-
TGTGCCAGCAGGGCACCAAAAAGAGGGGCTACCTACAATGAGCAGTTCTTC
CASRAPKRGATYNEQFF
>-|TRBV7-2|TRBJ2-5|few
TGTGCCAGCAGCCAAAGGTCTGTCGAGACCCAGTACTTC
CASSQRSVETQYF
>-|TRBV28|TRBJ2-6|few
TGTGCCAGCAGATGGGGCAGGATACCCTCTGGGGCCAACGTCCTGACTTTC
CASRWGRIPSGANVLTF
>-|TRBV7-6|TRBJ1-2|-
TGTGCCAGCAGCTCATGGGGTGGGGACGGCTACACCTTC
CASSSWGGDGYTF
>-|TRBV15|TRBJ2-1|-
TGTGCCACCAGCAGAGAGGGTTACGGCTCCTACAATGAGCAGTTCTTC
CATSREGYGSYNEQFF
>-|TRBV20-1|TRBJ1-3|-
TGCAGTGCCATAACAGCCAAACGGGGAAACACCATATATTTT
CSAITAKRGNTIYF
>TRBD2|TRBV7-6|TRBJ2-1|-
TGTGCCAGCACCGTGGGAGGGAGGGATGAGCAGTTCTTC
CASTVGGRDEQFF
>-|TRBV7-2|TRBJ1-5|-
TGTGCCAGCCGCCCCGGGGTAGGCAATCAGCCCCAGCATTTT
CASRPGVGNQPQHF
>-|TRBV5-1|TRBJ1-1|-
TGCGCCAGCAGCCGGTGGGCTCGACAGGAGCTGACGACTGAAGCTTTCTTT
CASSRWARQELTTEAFF
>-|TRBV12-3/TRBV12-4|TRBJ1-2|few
TGTGCCAGCAGACAAAGGGGGGCAGGGTACTATGGCTACACCTTC
CASRQRGAGYYGYTF
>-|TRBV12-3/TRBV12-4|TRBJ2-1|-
TGTGCCAGCAGCCCCCCATTAAGAGGGCTGCAGTTCTTC
CASSPPLRGLQFF
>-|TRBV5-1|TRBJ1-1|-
TGCGCCAGCAGCGGCCAGATGAACACTGAAGCTTTCTTT
CASSGQMNTEAFF